This TCR beta chain was sequenced during a study of T cells after posttransplantation cyclophosphamide. Produced via immunoSEQ multiplex PCR; TCRdb's table is partial and in-frame only. The table has about 22,000 clones, about 90% seen once. Control samples came 1 year after myeloablative marrow transplants with methotrexate plus calcineurin inhibitor. The clonotype comes from a female patient aged 45 to 65 who received an allogeneic stem cell transplant from an unrelated donor, was CMV-positive, and had chronic GVHD only. Some T cells may have come from the graft donor. The starting material was PBMCs, obtained after an allogeneic stem cell transplant with a calcineurin inhibitor and methotrexate.

The CDR3 is CASSVGASGPYEQYF. CDR3 nucleotides: TGTGCCAGCAGTGTTGGGGCTAGCGGACCCTACGAGCAGTACTTC. This rearrangement joins TRBV6-4 to TRBJ2-7, with TRBD2 identical over 7 bases. Germline CDR1 MRHNA, CDR2 SNTAGT. The CDR3 is made up of 15 amino acids. V shed 4 bases and J 2 bases; nucleotides not matched to a gene: 8.